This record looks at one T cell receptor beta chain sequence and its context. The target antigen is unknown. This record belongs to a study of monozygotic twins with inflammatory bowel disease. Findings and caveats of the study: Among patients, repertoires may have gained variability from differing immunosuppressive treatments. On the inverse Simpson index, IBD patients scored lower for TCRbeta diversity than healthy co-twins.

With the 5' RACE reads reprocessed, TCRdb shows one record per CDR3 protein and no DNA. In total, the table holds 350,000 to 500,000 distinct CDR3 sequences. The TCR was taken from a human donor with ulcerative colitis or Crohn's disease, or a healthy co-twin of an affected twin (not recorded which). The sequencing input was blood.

CDR3: CASSSKIDRVPLYNQPQHF. The genes are TRBV7-3 and TRBJ1-5; lacking DNA, the TRBD1 call made by TCRdb goes unchecked. This CDR3 contains 19 residues. CDR1 and CDR2 from the germline V gene are SGHTA and FQGTGA.